These 7 T cell receptor beta chains were sequenced from one sample in a study of lymphopenia after photon versus proton radiotherapy. Profiled with immunoSEQ multiplex PCR; TCRdb holds only in-frame clones, not every one. The sample lists roughly 76,000 clones; 85% to 95% were seen once. The sequences come from peripheral blood, collected from a patient treated with photon-based radiotherapy. These receptors were obtained from a woman in her forties with cholangiocarcinoma.

The V gene is TRBV7-9, the J gene TRBJ1-1; D gene uncertain. Germline CDR1 is SEHNR and CDR2 is FQNEAQ (reference sequence). This CDR3 contains 15 residues. The V end lost 1 base, the J end lost 1 base, and 10 bases lay between the germline ends. This CDR3 is CASSLVSTTNTEAFF. In DNA, the CDR3 is TGTGCCAGCAGCTTAGTCAGTACAACGAACACTGAAGCTTTCTTT.

The chain links TRBV27 to TRBJ2-1; D is ambiguous. The germline V gene has CDR1 MNHEY and CDR2 SMNVEV (reference sequence). This CDR3 is built from 13 residues. V was pared by 0 bases and J by 6 bases, with 6 bases between. The CDR3 loop reads CASSLSQFNEQFF. The CDR3, as DNA: TGTGCCAGCAGTTTATCCCAATTCAATGAGCAGTTCTTC.

The chain employs TRBV10-2 and TRBJ1-3; D is possibly TRBD1 (5 bases). The V gene's germline CDR1 is WSHSY and CDR2 SAAADI. The V end lost 3 bases, the J end lost 1 base, and 10 bases lay between the germline ends. The CDR3 sequence is 15 residues long. CDR3 in amino acids: CASSEIGVSGNTIYF. The DNA of the CDR3 is TGCGCCAGCAGTGAAATAGGGGTGTCTGGAAACACCATATATTTT.

The chain recombines TRBV15 with TRBJ1-2; D is perhaps TRBD1 (5 bases). The CDR3 loop spans 11 amino acids. Trimming cost V 11 bases and J 7 bases, with 14 bases left between them. CDR1 LNHNV and CDR2 YYDKDF come from the germline V gene (reference sequence). The CDR3 reads CAARGMGGYTF. CDR3 DNA sequence: TGTGCCGCGAGGGGAATGGGTGGCTACACCTTC. Full variable domain (outside the CDR3, taken from reference TRBV15 and TRBJ1-2): DAMVIQNPRYQVTQFGKPVTLSCSQTLNHNVMYWYQQKSSQAPKLLFHYYDKDFNNEADTPDNFQSRRPNTSFCFLDIRSPGLGDTAMYLCAARGMGGYTFGSGTRLTVV.

V is TRBV28 and J is TRBJ1-5; D unclear. The V end lost 3 bases, the J end lost 4 bases, and 19 bases lay between the germline ends. Per germline, CDR1 MDHEN and CDR2 SYDVKM. This CDR3 has 17 amino acids. CDR3 residues: CASSFPSPSGRNQPQHF. CDR3 nucleotides: TGTGCCAGCAGTTTTCCAAGCCCATCGGGGAGAAATCAGCCCCAGCATTTT.

The V gene is TRBV5-6, the J gene TRBJ2-1, with D possibly called TRBD1 or TRBD2 (5 bases each). Trimming pared 4 bases from V and 12 bases from J, leaving 14 bases between. The CDR3 length is 12 residues. Germline-derived CDR1 and CDR2 are SGHDT and YYEEEE. The CDR3 loop is CASSGTTGGQFF. DNA of the CDR3: TGTGCCAGCAGCGGGACGACCGGAGGGCAGTTCTTC. The variable domain in full, with the rest retrieved from reference TRBV5-6 and TRBJ2-1, is DAGVTQSPTHLIKTRGQQVTLRCSPKSGHDTVSWYQQALGQGPQFIFQYYEEEERQRGNFPDRFSGHQFPNYSSELNVNALLLGDSALYLCASSGTTGGQFFGPGTRLTVL.

This clone was detected once. This chain links TRBV6-5 with TRBJ1-4; the match to TRBD1 covers 7 bases. The CDR3 totals 15 residues. Germline assignment: CDR1 MNHEY and CDR2 SVGAGI. V gave up 7 bases and J gave up 10 bases; unmatched junction bases: 15. CDR3 loop: CASMGGGQGVGKLFF. The CDR3 region has the DNA TGTGCCAGCATGGGAGGGGGCCAGGGAGTAGGAAAACTGTTTTTT.